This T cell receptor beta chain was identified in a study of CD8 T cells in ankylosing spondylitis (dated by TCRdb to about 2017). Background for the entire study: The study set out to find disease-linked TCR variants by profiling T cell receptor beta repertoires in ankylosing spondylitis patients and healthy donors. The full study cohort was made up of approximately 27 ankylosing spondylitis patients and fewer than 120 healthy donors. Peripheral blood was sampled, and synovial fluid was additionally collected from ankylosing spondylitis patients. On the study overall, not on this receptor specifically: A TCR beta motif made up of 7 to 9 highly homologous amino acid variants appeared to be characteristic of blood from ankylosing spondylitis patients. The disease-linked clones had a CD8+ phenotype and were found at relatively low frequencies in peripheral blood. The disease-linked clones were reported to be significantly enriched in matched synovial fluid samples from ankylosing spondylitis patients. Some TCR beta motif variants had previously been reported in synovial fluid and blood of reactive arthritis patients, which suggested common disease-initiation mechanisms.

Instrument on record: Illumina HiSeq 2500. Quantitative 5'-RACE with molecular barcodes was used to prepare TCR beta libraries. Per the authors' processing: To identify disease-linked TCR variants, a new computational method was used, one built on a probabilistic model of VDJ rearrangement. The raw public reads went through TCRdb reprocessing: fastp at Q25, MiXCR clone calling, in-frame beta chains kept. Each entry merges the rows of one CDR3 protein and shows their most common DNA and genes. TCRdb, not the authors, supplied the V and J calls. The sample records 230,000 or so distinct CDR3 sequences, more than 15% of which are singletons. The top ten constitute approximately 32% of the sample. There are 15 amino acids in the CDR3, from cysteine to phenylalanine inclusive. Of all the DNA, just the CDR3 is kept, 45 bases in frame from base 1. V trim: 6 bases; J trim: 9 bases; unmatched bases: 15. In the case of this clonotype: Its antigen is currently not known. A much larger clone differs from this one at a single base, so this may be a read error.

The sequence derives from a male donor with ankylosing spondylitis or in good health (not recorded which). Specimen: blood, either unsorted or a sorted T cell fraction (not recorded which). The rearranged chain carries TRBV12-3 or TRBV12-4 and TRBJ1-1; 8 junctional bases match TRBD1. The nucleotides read TGTGCCAGCAGACCAGAAACTGGACAGGGTAGGAAAGCTTTCTTT. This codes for CASRPETGQGRKAFF.